These T cell receptor beta chains were read from a single sample in a study of PD-1 blockade in classical Hodgkin lymphoma. Generated by immunoSEQ multiplex PCR, the TCRdb table keeps only in-frame clones and is missing some. The table lists just under 20,000 clones, roughly four fifths of them singletons. The sequencing input was CD4+ T cells from blood. The source of these receptors is a human donor with classical Hodgkin lymphoma. CDR3s include the opening cysteine and the closing phenylalanine or tryptophan. The order of the fields is CDR3 length, D gene, clone size, V gene, J gene, CDR3 DNA, CDR3 protein. A D gene is named only where the DNA matches it firmly. Rows give clone size only sometimes, using once, few, many, or a class for an expanded clone.

16,.,.,TRBV18,TRBJ2-3,TGTGCCAGCTCACCAGAAGGCGGGATTAGCACAGATACGCAGTATTTT,CASSPEGGISTDTQYF
16,.,.,TRBV19,TRBJ2-3,TGTGCCAGTAGTATTCCGGCGGGATCATTCATGAATACGCAGTATTTT,CASSIPAGSFMNTQYF
11,.,few,TRBV11-2,TRBJ2-7,TGTGCCAGCAGCTTCTCCCGGGAGCAGTACTTC,CASSFSREQYF
12,.,few,TRBV18,TRBJ2-1,TGTGCCAGCTCACCAGACAGCAATGAGCAGTTCTTC,CASSPDSNEQFF
15,TRBD1,.,TRBV27,TRBJ2-1,TGTGCCAGCAGTCCGGGACAGGGGGCCTACAATGAGCAGTTCTTC,CASSPGQGAYNEQFF
13,TRBD1,.,TRBV19,TRBJ1-1,TGTGCCAGTAAACAGGGGGCTGACACTGAAGCTTTCTTT,CASKQGADTEAFF
16,.,few,TRBV19,TRBJ1-4,TGTGCCAGTAGCGCACAGGGCCAGGTGACTAATGAAAAACTGTTTTTT,CASSAQGQVTNEKLFF
13,.,.,TRBV6-6,TRBJ2-3,TGTGCCAGCGGCGGCAGCAGCGTAGATACGCAGTATTTT,CASGGSSVDTQYF
14,.,.,TRBV28,TRBJ1-2,TGTGCCAGCAGTTTGTCAGGGATTAGCTATGGCTACACCTTC,CASSLSGISYGYTF
15,TRBD2,.,TRBV5-4,TRBJ2-1,TGTGCCAGCAGCTTGGGGACTAGCGGGATTGGTGAGCAGTTCTTC,CASSLGTSGIGEQFF
11,.,.,TRBV19,TRBJ1-1,TGTGCCAGTAGGGGGAGGGCTGAAGCTTTCTTT,CASRGRAEAFF
11,.,.,TRBV29-1,TRBJ1-2,TGCAGCGTTGATTGGGGGAATGGCTACACCTTC,CSVDWGNGYTF
12,.,.,TRBV2,TRBJ2-7,TGTGCCAGCAGTGACAAGAGCTACGGGCAGTACTTC,CASSDKSYGQYF
17,.,.,TRBV2,TRBJ1-6,TGTGCCAGCAGTGACGCCGGGACAAGCTCCTATAATTCACCCCTCCACTTT,CASSDAGTSSYNSPLHF
15,.,.,TRBV7-6,TRBJ2-1,TGTGCCAGCACGCTGTGGGAGGTGGGCTACAATGAGCAGTTCTTC,CASTLWEVGYNEQFF
14,.,.,TRBV25-1,TRBJ2-2,TGTGCCAGCAGAGGGGGGGGTCGGACCGGGGAGCTGTTTTTT,CASRGGGRTGELFF
13,TRBD2,.,TRBV10-2,TRBJ2-1,TGCGCCAGCATGGCGGGAGTATACAATGAGCAGTTCTTC,CASMAGVYNEQFF
15,TRBD1,.,TRBV19,TRBJ2-7,TGTGCCAGTAGTATCGCGGGCAGGGGGCACTACGAGCAGTACTTC,CASSIAGRGHYEQYF
15,.,once,TRBV2,TRBJ2-3,TGTGCCAGCAGGGGTATGGGAGGGGGAAGCGATACGCAGTATTTT,CASRGMGGGSDTQYF
14,TRBD1,.,TRBV27,TRBJ1-5,TGTGCCAGCAGTTTATCGACAGGGGGTCAGCCCCAGCATTTT,CASSLSTGGQPQHF
16,.,.,TRBV14,TRBJ2-3,TGTGCCAGCAGCCAAGGGGCTAGCATAATGGCAGATACGCAGTATTTT,CASSQGASIMADTQYF
15,.,.,TRBV6-5,TRBJ1-2,TGTGCCAGCAGTTACTCGAAGCAAGGATACTATGGCTACACCTTC,CASSYSKQGYYGYTF
10,.,.,TRBV20-1,TRBJ1-1,TGCAGTGCTAGGTGGACTGAAGCTTTCTTT,CSARWTEAFF